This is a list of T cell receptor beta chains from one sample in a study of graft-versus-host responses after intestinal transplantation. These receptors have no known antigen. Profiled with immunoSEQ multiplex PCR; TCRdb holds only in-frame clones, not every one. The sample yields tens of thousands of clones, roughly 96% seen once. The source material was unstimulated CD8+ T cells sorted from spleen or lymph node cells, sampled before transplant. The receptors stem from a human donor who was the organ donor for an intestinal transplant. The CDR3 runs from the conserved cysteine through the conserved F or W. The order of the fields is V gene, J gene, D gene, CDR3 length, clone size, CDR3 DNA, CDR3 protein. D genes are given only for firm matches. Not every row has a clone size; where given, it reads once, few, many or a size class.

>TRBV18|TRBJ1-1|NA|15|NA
TGTGCCAGCTCACCTTCAGAGAGCTTGAACACTGAAGCTTTCTTT
CASSPSESLNTEAFF
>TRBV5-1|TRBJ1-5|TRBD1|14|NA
TGCGCCAGCAGCCTGGGACAGGACAATCAGCCCCAGCATTTT
CASSLGQDNQPQHF
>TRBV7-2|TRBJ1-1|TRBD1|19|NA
TGTGCCAGCAGCTTAGCCGTAGGGACAGGGGTCTTCTCGAACACTGAAGCTTTCTTT
CASSLAVGTGVFSNTEAFF
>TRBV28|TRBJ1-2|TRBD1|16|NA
TGTGCCAGCAGTCTCGGGACAGGGGGCGGCGACTATGGCTACACCTTC
CASSLGTGGGDYGYTF
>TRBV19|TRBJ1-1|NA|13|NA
TGTGCCAGTAGTGCCTGGGGGGCGACTGAAGCTTTCTTT
CASSAWGATEAFF
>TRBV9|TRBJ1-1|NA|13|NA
TGTGCCAGCAGCGAGGCAATTTACACTGAAGCTTTCTTT
CASSEAIYTEAFF
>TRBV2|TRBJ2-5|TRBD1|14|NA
TGTGCCAGCAGGGGACAGGGTTCCCAAGAGACCCAGTACTTC
CASRGQGSQETQYF
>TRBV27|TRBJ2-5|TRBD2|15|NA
TGTGCCAGCAGGGCTAGCGGGGGATCCCAAGAGACCCAGTACTTC
CASRASGGSQETQYF
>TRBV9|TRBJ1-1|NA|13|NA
TGTGCCAGCAGCGCCGATGGGAACACTGAAGCTTTCTTT
CASSADGNTEAFF
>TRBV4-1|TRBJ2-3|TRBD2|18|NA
TGCGCCAGCAGCCAGCTCCCCGAACCAGCGGGGGTGACAGATACGCAGTATTTT
CASSQLPEPAGVTDTQYF
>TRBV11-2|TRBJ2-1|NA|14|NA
TGTGCCAGCAGAGCCGGGTCCCTCTACAATGAGCAGTTCTTC
CASRAGSLYNEQFF
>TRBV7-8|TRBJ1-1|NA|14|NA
TGTGCCAGCAGCTTAGGGCAGGGCTACACTGAAGCTTTCTTT
CASSLGQGYTEAFF
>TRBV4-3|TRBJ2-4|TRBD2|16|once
TGCGCCAGCAGCCACGAACGACTAGCGGGGGAAAACATTCAGTACTTC
CASSHERLAGENIQYF
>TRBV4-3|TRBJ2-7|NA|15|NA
TGCGCCAGCAGCCAAGATTTGGGGGTCGGGTACGAGCAGTACTTC
CASSQDLGVGYEQYF
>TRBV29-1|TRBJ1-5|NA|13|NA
TGCAGCGTTGCTGGGCAGGGTAATCAGCCCCAGCATTTT
CSVAGQGNQPQHF
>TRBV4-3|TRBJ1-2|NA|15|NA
TGCGCCAGCAGCCAAGACTCCGGGTCATCATATGGCTACACCTTC
CASSQDSGSSYGYTF
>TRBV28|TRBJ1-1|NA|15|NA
TGTGCCAGCAGCTTCGACCAGGCATTGAACACTGAAGCTTTCTTT
CASSFDQALNTEAFF
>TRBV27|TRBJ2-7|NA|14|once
TGTGCCAGCAGTCCGACAGCCTTATCCTACGAGCAGTACTTC
CASSPTALSYEQYF
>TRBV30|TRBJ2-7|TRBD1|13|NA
TGTGCCTGGGCCCAGGGGGTCTCCTACGAGCAGTACTTC
CAWAQGVSYEQYF
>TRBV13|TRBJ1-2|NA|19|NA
TGTGCCAGCAGCTCCCGAGACGGGGACGACAGGTTGGGAAGCTATGGCTACACCTTC
CASSSRDGDDRLGSYGYTF